These 19 T cell receptor beta chains share one sample of origin, sequenced in a study of CD8+ T cells in alopecia areata. cDNA reverse transcribed from extracted RNA served as the sequencing template. Some clones are missing from TCRdb's copy, which holds only in-frame ones; the method was immunoSEQ multiplex PCR. The sample contains some 240,000 clones, around 62% of which appear only once. Sample: CD4+ T cells sorted from blood, taken at week 0. These TCRs come from a human donor with alopecia areata.

This clone was detected only a few times. The rearrangement uses TRBV29-1 and TRBJ2-5; D is unresolved. Germline V CDR1 and CDR2: SQVTM, ANQGSEA. The length of the CDR3 is 13 residues. The germline V and J ends were trimmed by 4 bases and 4 bases, with 13 bases remaining between them. This chain's CDR3 is CSVGEIHGETQYF. The CDR3 nucleotides read TGCAGCGTTGGAGAGATCCACGGAGAGACCCAGTACTTC.

The sample holds a few counts of this clone. Other nucleotide sequences from this sample produce the same CDR3. The gene calls are TRBV4-1 and TRBJ2-2; 8 bases map to TRBD2. CDR3 length equals 17 residues. Germline trimming cut 0 bases from V and 1 base from J; bases unmatched to any gene: 4. Germline-derived CDR1 and CDR2 are MGHRA and YSYEKL. The CDR3: CASSQDLSGRNTGELFF. As DNA, the CDR3 is TGCGCCAGCAGCCAAGATCTGAGCGGGAGGAACACCGGGGAGCTGTTTTTT.

This clone was observed a handful of times. This rearrangement joins TRBV7-2 to TRBJ2-6; D is uncertain. V dropped 0 bases and J dropped 0 bases, with 12 bases sitting between them. Germline CDR1 and CDR2: SGHTA and FQGNSA. This CDR3 comprises 18 residues. Here the CDR3 reads CASSLAYRRSSGANVLTF. DNA of the CDR3: TGTGCCAGCAGCTTAGCGTATAGACGTAGCTCTGGGGCCAACGTCCTGACTTTC.

The V gene is TRBV5-1, the J gene TRBJ1-2, with D maybe TRBD1 (5 bases). The V gene lost 2 bases and the J gene lost 7 bases, with 15 bases spanning the gap. Per the germline V gene, CDR1 is SGHRS and CDR2 is YFSETQ. The length of the CDR3 is 14 residues. The CDR3 nucleotides read TGCGCCAGCAGCTTCTACACCGGCGGGGGTGGCTACACCTTC. Translation: CASSFYTGGGGYTF.

The V and J genes are TRBV5-6 and TRBJ2-3, with 7 bases aligning to TRBD2. Germline V lookup: CDR1 SGHDT, CDR2 YYEEEE. V was pared by 5 bases and J by 5 bases, with 8 bases of the junction left unmatched. This CDR3 is built from 14 residues. CDR3: CASSRRREGDTQYF. For the CDR3, the DNA is TGTGCCAGCAGTCGACGGAGGGAGGGAGATACGCAGTATTTT.

The chain couples TRBV9 to TRBJ2-3; D unresolved. Looked up from germline, CDR1 is SGDLS and CDR2 is YYNGEE. This CDR3 region has 14 residues. The ends were cut back, 4 bases at V and 2 bases at J, with 11 bases in the middle. CDR3 in DNA: TGTGCCAGCAGCCCTCGGACCATCACAGATACGCAGTATTTT. It codes for CASSPRTITDTQYF. The full variable domain, in which reference TRBV9 and TRBJ2-3 provide the parts outside the CDR3, is DSGVTQTPKHLITATGQRVTLRCSPRSGDLSVYWYQQSLDQGLQFLIQYYNGEERAKGNILERFSAQQFPDLHSELNLSSLELGDSALYFCASSPRTITDTQYFGPGTRLTVL.

This sequence joins TRBV7-2 and TRBJ2-7, with D unclear. The CDR3 is made up of 13 amino acids. V was cut by 5 bases and J by 5 bases, with 13 bases left in between. From germline, CDR1 is SGHTA and CDR2 FQGNSA. The CDR3 nucleotides are TGTGCCAGCAGCCCTACGGCGGTGAACGAGCAGTACTTC. This sequence encodes CASSPTAVNEQYF.

V gene TRBV30 combines with J gene TRBJ2-1; D might be TRBD1 (6 bases). Trimming pared 3 bases from V and 5 bases from J, leaving 17 bases between. Germline CDR1 and CDR2: GTSNPN and SVGIG (reference sequence). This CDR3 has 15 amino acids. The CDR3 coding sequence is TGTGCCTGGAGGATCGCAGGGGCGACGGACAATGAGCAGTTCTTC. Its protein product is CAWRIAGATDNEQFF.

This clone has more than one count but fewer than ten. This chain joins TRBV11-2 and TRBJ2-1; D perhaps matches TRBD1 (6 bases). The V and J ends lost 5 bases and 6 bases respectively, with 8 bases between them. The CDR3 totals 12 residues. From germline, CDR1 is SGHAT and CDR2 FQNNGV. The CDR3 coding sequence is TGTGCCAGCAGCCCACAGGGCAATGAGCAGTTCTTC. Translating it yields CASSPQGNEQFF.

This chain links TRBV6-1 with TRBJ1-1; no definite D call. V was trimmed by 8 bases and J by 5 bases, leaving 12 bases between them. Germline lookup yields CDR1 MNHNS and CDR2 SASEGT. This CDR3 spans 12 amino acids. The CDR3 sequence is CASGWKYTEAFF. CDR3 sequence (DNA): TGTGCCAGCGGATGGAAGTATACTGAAGCTTTCTTT.

This clone was seen a handful of times. J is TRBJ1-4 and V is TRBV29-1; D unclear. This CDR3 region has 12 residues. V shed 7 bases and J shed 6 bases, with 12 bases lying between them. Looked up from germline, CDR1 is SQVTM and CDR2 is ANQGSEA. CDR3 coding DNA: TGCAGCGCCGTTGGCCCAGATGAAAAACTGTTTTTT. Its protein product is CSAVGPDEKLFF.

V usage is TRBV29-1 and J usage is TRBJ2-3; D uncertain. Between the trimmed V and J ends, which lost 3 bases and 5 bases, there was a span of 12 bases. The germline V gene encodes CDR1 SQVTM and CDR2 ANQGSEA. The CDR3 covers 13 residues. DNA of the CDR3: TGCAGCGTTGAGCAAGGGCTGGGAGATACGCAGTATTTT. This codes for CSVEQGLGDTQYF.

The chain has TRBV9 and TRBJ1-2; 7 nucleotides align to TRBD1. CDR3 size: 15 residues. CDR1 and CDR2 (germline): SGDLS, YYNGEE. Losses at the gene ends were 3 bases for V and 8 bases for J; bases not matched to a gene: 13. CDR3 coding DNA: TGTGCCAGCAGCGCTCGGGACAGTCCTTTAGAGGGCTACACCTTC. Translated, it gives CASSARDSPLEGYTF.

The genes are TRBV7-2 and TRBJ1-1, with D maybe TRBD1 (5 bases). This CDR3 has 14 amino acids. Trimming stripped 2 bases from V and 5 bases from J, with 12 bases between. In germline, CDR1 is SGHTA, CDR2 FQGNSA. The CDR3 bases are TGTGCCAGCAGCTTACGCAGGGATGGAACTGAAGCTTTCTTT. Amino acids: CASSLRRDGTEAFF.

Only a few counts were recorded for this clone. The chain couples TRBV7-9 to TRBJ1-4; a weak D match, TRBD1 (6 bases). V was pared by 0 bases and J by 8 bases, with 13 bases between. This CDR3 region has 15 residues. Germline CDR1 reads SEHNR; CDR2 reads FQNEAQ (reference sequence). The DNA of the CDR3 is TGTGCCAGCAGCTTAGCTGGAGGGGGATCCGAAAAACTGTTTTTT. Protein sequence: CASSLAGGGSEKLFF.

This clone came up a few times. The chain joins TRBV19 to TRBJ1-2; a weak D match, TRBD1 (6 bases). The CDR3 loop spans 14 amino acids. Germline V gene sequence: CDR1 LNHDA, CDR2 SQIVND (reference sequence). V was trimmed by 1 base and J by 8 bases, leaving 14 bases between them. CDR3 residues: CASSIVFRGHGYTF. CDR3 nucleotides: TGTGCCAGTAGTATAGTGTTTCGGGGGCACGGCTACACCTTC.

The V and J genes are TRBV27 and TRBJ1-6; 12 bases fit TRBD1. The trim removed 6 bases at V and 9 bases at J, leaving 6 bases unmatched. The CDR3 is 15 amino acids. Germline V lookup: CDR1 MNHEY, CDR2 SMNVEV (reference sequence). As DNA, the CDR3 is TGTGCCAGCAGCGGGACAGGGGGCGCAGGTTCACCCCTCCACTTT. Translation gives CASSGTGGAGSPLHF.

The V and J genes are TRBV2 and TRBJ2-7; 11 bases match TRBD1. The trim removed 6 bases at V and 2 bases at J, leaving 6 bases unmatched. CDR1 is SNHLY and CDR2 is FYNNEI in the germline V gene. The CDR3 has 15 amino acids. The CDR3 nucleotides read TGTGCCAGCAGCGCCCTGGGACAGGGGGCCTACGAGCAGTACTTC. It encodes CASSALGQGAYEQYF.

The genes are TRBV5-4 and TRBJ2-2, with D tentatively TRBD2 (6 bases). This CDR3 is 16 amino acids long. V lost 0 bases, J lost 4 bases, and 13 bases lay in between. CDR1 SGHNT and CDR2 YYREEE come from the germline V gene (reference sequence). Written as DNA, the CDR3 is TGTGCCAGCAGCTTGGTGCGGGGCCCCAGCACCGGGGAGCTGTTTTTT. The encoded protein is CASSLVRGPSTGELFF.